This T cell receptor beta chain came from a study of blood T cell repertoires in COVID-19. The CDR3 loop spans 14 amino acids. CDR1 is MNHEY, CDR2 SMNVEV, per germline (reference sequence). Trimming took off 10 bases at V and 1 base at J, with 13 bases between the two ends. This clone appeared once. Per the original data handling: How many nucleated cells were present was estimated from reference gene primer amplification. The assay was immunoSEQ multiplex PCR, and TCRdb's table has in-frame clones only and misses some. Clone size and V and J calls were adopted from that table, with D and trimming inferred from the DNA. Altogether about 230,000 clones are present, 75% to 90% being singletons, with the ten largest covering around 2.5%.

The receptor's source is a woman aged 70-85 years with active or convalescent COVID-19. The chain uses TRBV27 and TRBJ2-2; TRBD2 is a possible D gene (5 bases). Sequences were obtained from peripheral blood. The CDR3, as DNA: TGTGCCATCGGGTCCGGGATGAACACCGGGGAGCTGTTTTTT. It encodes CAIGSGMNTGELFF.